This T cell receptor (beta chain) was recovered during a study of blood T cell repertoires in COVID-19. The assay was immunoSEQ multiplex PCR, and TCRdb's table has in-frame clones only and misses some. The data contain over 150,000 clones, 85% to 90% of them singletons. The V end was cut by 10 bases, the J end by 8 bases, with 15 bases between. This CDR3 comprises 12 residues. Germline CDR1 and CDR2: SNHLY and FYNNEI. The chain employs TRBV2 and TRBJ2-4; tentative D call: TRBD2 (7 bases). Sequenced sample: peripheral blood. The sequence came from a man between 45 and 60 years old with active or convalescent COVID-19. CDR3 loop: CATRGGGDIQYF. The DNA of the CDR3 is TGTGCCACTAGGGGAGGGGGAGACATTCAGTACTTC.